This TCR beta chain was identified in a study of shared clonotypes between healthy human individuals. Germline CDR1 reads SQVTM; CDR2 reads ANQGSEA. This CDR3 comprises 14 residues. V lost 1 base, J lost 3 bases, and 12 bases lay in between. This clone appeared once. TCRdb keeps only in-frame clones here, not all; method: immunoSEQ multiplex PCR. Of over a million clones listed, roughly 96% are singletons. The CD4+ fraction was divided into a CD45RA+ naive subset and a CD45RA-negative memory subset. The chain couples TRBV29-1 to TRBJ1-1; a weak D match, TRBD1 (5 bases). Sequenced: naive CD4+ T cells sorted from blood. Subset here: CD45RA+ positively selected. This receptor was identified in a man younger than 45 in good health. CDR3 sequence: CSVEGGRGYTEAFF. As DNA, the CDR3 is TGCAGCGTTGAAGGGGGCAGAGGATACACTGAAGCTTTCTTT.